This T cell receptor beta chain was retrieved from a study of blood T cell repertoires in COVID-19. Overall study: The study drew acute and convalescent COVID-19 samples from the United States, Italy and Spain.

Trimming at V came to 2 bases and at J to 1 base, leaving 8 bases not matched to a gene. The CDR3 is 16 amino acids. Germline V gene data show CDR1 as LGHNA and CDR2 as YNFKEQ. Clones were read by immunoSEQ multiplex PCR, and TCRdb kept only the in-frame ones, dropping some. The table lists roughly 100,000 clones, 80% to 85% of them singletons. This chain connects TRBV4-2 to TRBJ2-7, with 7 bases aligning to TRBD2. The sequence was obtained from a woman older than 75 with acute or convalescent COVID-19. The sequenced sample consisted of peripheral blood. The DNA for the CDR3 is TGTGCCAGCAGCCAACGGTGGCTAGCGGATTCCTACGAGCAGTACTTC. Amino acids: CASSQRWLADSYEQYF.